These 20 T cell receptor beta chains were all obtained from the same sample, sequenced in a study of T cell changes during pregnancy in multiple sclerosis. TCRdb's copy holds only in-frame clones and misses some; the assay was immunoSEQ multiplex PCR. The sample consists of some 37,000 clones, approximately 90% of them appearing once. Sample: CD8+ T cells from peripheral blood mononuclear cells, taken in the third trimester of pregnancy. These receptors were taken from a female donor with multiple sclerosis, enrolled in a pregnancy study.

The chain is built from TRBV9 and TRBJ2-3, with D uncertain. V was cut by 0 bases and J by 2 bases, with 10 bases left in between. Germline V lookup: CDR1 SGDLS, CDR2 YYNGEE. The CDR3 has 15 residues. Here the CDR3 reads CASSVEEHYTDTQYF. The CDR3 region has the DNA TGTGCCAGCAGCGTAGAAGAACACTACACAGATACGCAGTATTTT. The variable domain in full, with the rest retrieved from reference TRBV9 and TRBJ2-3, is DSGVTQTPKHLITATGQRVTLRCSPRSGDLSVYWYQQSLDQGLQFLIQYYNGEERAKGNILERFSAQQFPDLHSELNLSSLELGDSALYFCASSVEEHYTDTQYFGPGTRLTVL.

The chain joins TRBV11-2 to TRBJ2-7; the match to TRBD2 covers 9 bases. Germline CDR1 SGHAT, CDR2 FQNNGV. The CDR3 is 15 amino acids. J lost 3 bases, V lost 1 base, and 4 bases had no gene match. The DNA for the CDR3 is TGTGCCAGCAGCTTAGCAATGACTAGCGGCTACGAGCAGTACTTC. This gives the protein CASSLAMTSGYEQYF.

The rearrangement joins TRBV6-1 to TRBJ2-7; the D gene is possibly TRBD1 (5 bases). Trimming took off 0 bases at V and 3 bases at J, with 15 bases between the two ends. This CDR3 has 16 amino acids. Germline lookup yields CDR1 MNHNS and CDR2 SASEGT. CDR3 protein: CASSEAPRQMDYEQYF. CDR3 nucleotides: TGTGCCAGCAGTGAAGCTCCAAGACAGATGGACTACGAGCAGTACTTC.

V is TRBV7-9 and J is TRBJ1-2; no definite D call. Germline V gene sequence: CDR1 SEHNR, CDR2 FQNEAQ (reference sequence). Trimming shortened V by 5 bases and J by 5 bases, and 12 bases separated the two germline ends. The length of the CDR3 is 13 residues. The CDR3 loop is CASSPSGIYGYTF. The CDR3 DNA reads as TGTGCCAGCAGCCCAAGCGGGATATATGGCTACACCTTC.

This clone was found a few times. The CDR3 here is CASSQDPAEAFF. The CDR3 region has the DNA TGTGCCAGCAGCCAAGATCCAGCTGAAGCTTTCTTT. The V call is TRBV4-2, the J call TRBJ1-1; no clear D gene. Trimming shortened V by 0 bases and J by 6 bases, and 5 bases separated the two germline ends. This CDR3 has 12 amino acids. Germline CDR1 is LGHNA and CDR2 is YNFKEQ.

The chain uses TRBV6-1 and TRBJ2-3, with TRBD2 identical over 16 bases. The CDR3 extends over 16 amino acids. Germline CDR1 MNHNS, CDR2 SASEGT. The junction had 9 bases not matched to a gene; V was cut back by 4 bases and J by 11 bases. The CDR3 DNA sequence: TGTGCCAGCAGTGGAGGGACTAGCGGGGGGGGGTTGGGGCAGTATTTT. It specifies CASSGGTSGGGLGQYF.

A few counts support this clone. The CDR3 DNA sequence: TGTGCCAGCAGTAGGGGGACGGAGCACACCGGGGAGCTGTTTTTT. As protein: CASSRGTEHTGELFF. The rearrangement links TRBV6-1 to TRBJ2-2; a weak D match, TRBD1 (6 bases). Germline CDR1 MNHNS, CDR2 SASEGT. The CDR3 contains 15 residues. V dropped 5 bases and J dropped 3 bases, with 13 bases sitting between them.

This chain connects TRBV4-1 to TRBJ2-3; possible D gene TRBD2, 7 bases. The CDR3 extends over 16 amino acids. Trimming stripped 4 bases from V and 3 bases from J, with 17 bases between. Per germline, CDR1 MGHRA and CDR2 YSYEKL. CDR3 amino acids: CASSPEGGGWTDTQYF. The CDR3 DNA sequence: TGCGCCAGCAGCCCAGAGGGGGGGGGATGGACAGATACGCAGTATTTT.

The rearrangement uses TRBV6-5 and TRBJ2-1, with TRBD2 identical over 7 bases. Germline V gives CDR1 MNHEY, CDR2 SVGAGI. The CDR3 has 12 amino acids. Trimming at V came to 6 bases and at J to 4 bases, leaving 0 bases not matched to a gene. The CDR3 region has the DNA TGTGCCAGCAGAGCGGGGTACAATGAGCAGTTCTTC. Encoded protein: CASRAGYNEQFF.

This chain connects TRBV4-2 to TRBJ1-4; perhaps TRBD1 as D (6 bases). Germline V lookup: CDR1 LGHNA, CDR2 YNFKEQ. The CDR3 extends over 14 amino acids. The V and J ends lost 1 base and 7 bases respectively, with 10 bases between them. The DNA for the CDR3 is TGTGCCAGCAGCCAAGGGGGGACAATTGAAAAACTGTTTTTT. Encoded protein: CASSQGGTIEKLFF.

The chain links TRBV7-2 to TRBJ2-3; TRBD2 matches at 11 bases. The CDR3 spans 15 residues. Germline values: CDR1 SGHTA, CDR2 FQGNSA. The trim removed 4 bases at V and 4 bases at J, leaving 4 bases unmatched. The CDR3 DNA sequence: TGTGCCAGCAGCTCGATAGCGGGAGGGCCAGATACGCAGTATTTT. Translating it yields CASSSIAGGPDTQYF.

The chain carries TRBV6-1 and TRBJ2-1; 11 nucleotides line up with TRBD1. The CDR3 loop spans 14 amino acids. Losses at the gene ends were 8 bases for V and 3 bases for J; bases not matched to a gene: 3. In germline, CDR1 is MNHNS, CDR2 SASEGT. CDR3 DNA sequence: TGTGCCAGCCCCGGGACAGGGGGCTACAATGAGCAGTTCTTC. It yields the protein CASPGTGGYNEQFF.

The chain links TRBV7-9 to TRBJ2-7; no clear D gene. Per the germline V gene, CDR1 is SEHNR and CDR2 is FQNEAQ (reference sequence). V was cut by 5 bases and J by 2 bases, with 16 bases left in between. The CDR3 covers 15 residues. In nucleotides, the CDR3 is TGTGCCAGCAGCCACTACTCGCGCGACCCCTACGAGCAGTACTTC. Protein: CASSHYSRDPYEQYF.

V and J are TRBV7-6 and TRBJ2-7; 8 nucleotides agree with TRBD1. Germline V gene lookup returns CDR1 SGHVS and CDR2 FNYEAQ. V lost 2 bases, J lost 1 base, and 4 bases stayed unmatched. The CDR3 covers 15 residues. The CDR3 spells CASSLTTGESYEQYF. The CDR3 DNA sequence: TGTGCCAGCAGCTTAACGACAGGGGAGTCCTACGAGCAGTACTTC.

This clone is a singleton in its sample. V gene TRBV4-3 combines with J gene TRBJ1-1; 7 bases are a match to TRBD1. CDR1 and CDR2 (germline): LGHNA, YSLEER. Trimming took 4 bases from V and 6 from J; bases not matched to a gene: 5. The CDR3 length is 13 residues. The CDR3 bases are TGCGCCAGCAGCCCACAGGGGATTGCTGAAGCTTTCTTT. This encodes CASSPQGIAEAFF.

The chain has TRBV6-5 and TRBJ2-2, with a weak D call TRBD2 (7 bases). CDR3 length equals 15 residues. Germline loops: CDR1 MNHEY, CDR2 SVGAGI. V was clipped by 0 bases and J by 4 bases, with 9 bases between them. This CDR3 is CASSYSGGPTGELFF. The CDR3 DNA reads TGTGCCAGCAGTTACTCCGGGGGGCCCACCGGGGAGCTGTTTTTT.

This chain uses TRBV4-3 with TRBJ1-6; 9 nucleotides agree with TRBD1. The V gene's germline CDR1 is LGHNA and CDR2 YSLEER. Germline trimming cut 6 bases from V and 7 bases from J; bases unmatched to any gene: 10. CDR3 size: 16 residues. The CDR3, as DNA: TGCGCCAGCAGGCCTTCCGGGACAGGGAGAAATTCACCCCTCCACTTT. This encodes CASRPSGTGRNSPLHF.

In regard to this clone: A read error may produce the germline difference seen at one junction end. The same CDR3 can be traced to other DNA sequences in this sample. J is TRBJ2-7 and V is TRBV5-4, with D perhaps TRBD1 or TRBD2 (5 bases each). Per germline, CDR1 SGHNT and CDR2 YYREEE (reference sequence). This CDR3 comprises 13 residues. In DNA form, the CDR3 reads TGCGCCAGCAGCTTGAGGGGCATGTACGAGCAGTACTTC. The encoded protein is CASSLRGMYEQYF.

The rearrangement joins TRBV4-1 to TRBJ2-5; 9 bases are a match to TRBD2. The germline CDR1 and CDR2 sequences are MGHRA and YSYEKL. With 0 bases clipped from V and 2 bases from J, the junction kept 10 bases outside the gene matches. This CDR3 spans 18 amino acids. The CDR3 protein is CASSQETAGGVKQETQYF. For the CDR3, the DNA is TGCGCCAGCAGCCAAGAAACGGCGGGGGGGGTTAAGCAAGAGACCCAGTACTTC.

The rearrangement uses TRBV7-9 and TRBJ2-1; perhaps TRBD2 as D (7 bases). The CDR3 totals 16 residues. Germline CDR1 and CDR2: SEHNR and FQNEAQ (reference sequence). V lost 4 bases to trimming and J lost 3 bases, with 16 bases between them. The CDR3 nucleotides read TGTGCCAGCAGCTCACACAGGGAGGGGATCTACAATGAGCAGTTCTTC. Protein: CASSSHREGIYNEQFF.